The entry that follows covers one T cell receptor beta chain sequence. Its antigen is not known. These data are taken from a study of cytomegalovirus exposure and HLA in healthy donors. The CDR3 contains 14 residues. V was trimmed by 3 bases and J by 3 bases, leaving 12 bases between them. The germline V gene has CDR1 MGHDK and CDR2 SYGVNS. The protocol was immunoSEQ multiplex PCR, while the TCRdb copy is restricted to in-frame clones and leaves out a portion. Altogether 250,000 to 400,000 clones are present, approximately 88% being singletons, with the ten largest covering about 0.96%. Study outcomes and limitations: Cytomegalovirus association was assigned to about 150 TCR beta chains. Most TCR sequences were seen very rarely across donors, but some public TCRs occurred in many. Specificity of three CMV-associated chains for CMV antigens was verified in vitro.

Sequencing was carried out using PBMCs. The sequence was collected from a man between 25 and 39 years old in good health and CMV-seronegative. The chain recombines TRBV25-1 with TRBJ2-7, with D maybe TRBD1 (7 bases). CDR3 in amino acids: CASSDRQGGYEQYF. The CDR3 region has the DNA TGTGCCAGCAGTGACCGGCAGGGGGGCTACGAGCAGTACTTC.